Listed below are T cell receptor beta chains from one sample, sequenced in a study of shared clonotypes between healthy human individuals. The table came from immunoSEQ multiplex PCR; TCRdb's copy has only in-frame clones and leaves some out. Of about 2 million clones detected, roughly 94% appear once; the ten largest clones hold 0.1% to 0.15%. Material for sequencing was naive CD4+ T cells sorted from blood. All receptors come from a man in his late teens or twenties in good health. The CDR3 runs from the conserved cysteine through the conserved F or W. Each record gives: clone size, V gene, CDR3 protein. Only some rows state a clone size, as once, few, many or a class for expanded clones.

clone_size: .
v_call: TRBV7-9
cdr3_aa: CASSLGTVANTEAFF

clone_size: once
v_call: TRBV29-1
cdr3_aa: CSVLGVDYGYTF

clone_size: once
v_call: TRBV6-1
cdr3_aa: CASSVLPTGELFF

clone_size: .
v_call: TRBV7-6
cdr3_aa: CASSSNMNTEAFF

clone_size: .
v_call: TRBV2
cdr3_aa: CASSEALLEQYF

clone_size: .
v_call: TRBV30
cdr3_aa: CAWSVQSGNYGYTF

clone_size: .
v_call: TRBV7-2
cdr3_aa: CASSPEQYNSPLHF

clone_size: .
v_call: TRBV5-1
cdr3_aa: CASSSGQGLVFEKLFF

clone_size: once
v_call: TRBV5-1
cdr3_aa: CASSLGPGNGYTF

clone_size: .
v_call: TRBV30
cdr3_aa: CAWSTTGTRHF

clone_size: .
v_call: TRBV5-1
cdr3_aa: CASSLDRGYEQYF

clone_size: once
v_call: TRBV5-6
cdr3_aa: CASSFPTGNTGELFF

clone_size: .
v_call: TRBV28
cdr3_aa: CASRSTGTGFNEKLFF

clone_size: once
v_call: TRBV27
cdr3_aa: CASRVGDTNTYGYTF

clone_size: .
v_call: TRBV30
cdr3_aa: CAWSYSGNTIYF

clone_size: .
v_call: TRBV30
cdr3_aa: CAWRTTGGRFPLHF

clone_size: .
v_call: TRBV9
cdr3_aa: CASSATGFFTGELFF

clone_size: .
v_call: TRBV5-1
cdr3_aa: CASSPLPGGAAETQYF

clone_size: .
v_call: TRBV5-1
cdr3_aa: CASSLTGGSNQPQHF

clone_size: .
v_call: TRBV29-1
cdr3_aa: CSDTDRDWGTDTQYF

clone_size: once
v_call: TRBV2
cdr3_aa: CASSESQGLKETQYF

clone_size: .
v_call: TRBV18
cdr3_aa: CASSPGKGTLGAYEQYF

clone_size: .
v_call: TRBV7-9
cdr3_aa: CASSRGAMNTEAFF

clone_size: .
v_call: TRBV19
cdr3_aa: CASSIEGRNTGELFF

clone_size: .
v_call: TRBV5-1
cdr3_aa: CASSSTDRGNYGYTF

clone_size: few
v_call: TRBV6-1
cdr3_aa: CASSGRRTVETQYF

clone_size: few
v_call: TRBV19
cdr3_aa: CASSDRDIDSNQPQHF

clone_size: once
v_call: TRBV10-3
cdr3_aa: CASRQDSGNTIYF

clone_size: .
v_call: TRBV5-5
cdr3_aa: CASSPGTGYEKLFF

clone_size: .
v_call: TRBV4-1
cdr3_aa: CASSQDSGTAYNSPLHF

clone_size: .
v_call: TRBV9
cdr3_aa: CASSPQGNSPLHF

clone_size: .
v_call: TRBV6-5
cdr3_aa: CASSYSSSGGTYEQYF

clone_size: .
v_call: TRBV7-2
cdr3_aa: CASSPGDGRRTDTQYF

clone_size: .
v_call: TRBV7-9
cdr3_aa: CASSLSGLAGFKTQYF

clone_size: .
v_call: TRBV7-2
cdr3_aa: CASSLGGKRMNTEAFF

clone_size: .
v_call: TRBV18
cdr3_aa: CASSQLAGDPDTQYF

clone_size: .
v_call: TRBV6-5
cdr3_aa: CASSRGESAYNEQFF

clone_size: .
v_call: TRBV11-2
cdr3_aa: CASSLSPRETQYF

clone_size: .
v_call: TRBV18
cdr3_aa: CASSNPGTGGYGYTF

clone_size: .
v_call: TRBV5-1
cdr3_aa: CASSLLDGWVPAGELFF

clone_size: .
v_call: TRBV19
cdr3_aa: CASIAPGTGVYNEQFF

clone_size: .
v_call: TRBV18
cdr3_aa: CASSPPRLGQGDNEQFF

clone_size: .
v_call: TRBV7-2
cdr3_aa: CASSLVSYNEQFF

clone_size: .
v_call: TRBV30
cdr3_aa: CAWRTSGVAEQYF

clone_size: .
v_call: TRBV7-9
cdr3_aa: CASSSYSNQPQHF

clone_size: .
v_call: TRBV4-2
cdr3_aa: CAGSGGRTDTQYF

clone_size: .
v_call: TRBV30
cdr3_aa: CAWNTGKTVNEQFF

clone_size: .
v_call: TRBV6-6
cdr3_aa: CASSQGQGMYEQYF

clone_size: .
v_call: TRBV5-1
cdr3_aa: CASSKGQAGELFF

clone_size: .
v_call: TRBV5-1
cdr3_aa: CASSLGQGNNEQFF

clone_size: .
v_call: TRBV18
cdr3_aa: CASSPQGASNTGELFF

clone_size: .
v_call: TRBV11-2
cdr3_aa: CASSLDILGAGHTDTQYF

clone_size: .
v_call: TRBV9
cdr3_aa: CASSLGRNSGNTIYF

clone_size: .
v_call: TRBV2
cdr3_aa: CASRPRRDYSNQPQHF

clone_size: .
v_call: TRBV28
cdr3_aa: CASSPPLGYRGEAFF

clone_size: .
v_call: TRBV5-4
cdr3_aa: CASSPGGLNSYEQYF

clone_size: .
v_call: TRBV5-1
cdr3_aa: CASSLATGSDTQYF